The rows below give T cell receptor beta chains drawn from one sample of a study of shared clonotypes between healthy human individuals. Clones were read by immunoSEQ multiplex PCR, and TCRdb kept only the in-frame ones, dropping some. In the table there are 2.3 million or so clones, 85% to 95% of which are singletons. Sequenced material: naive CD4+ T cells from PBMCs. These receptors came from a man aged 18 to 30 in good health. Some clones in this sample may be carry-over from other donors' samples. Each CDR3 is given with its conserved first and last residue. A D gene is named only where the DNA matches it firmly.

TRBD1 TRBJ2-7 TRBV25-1 CASRRDSYEQYF TGTGCCAGCAGGAGGGACAGCTACGAGCAGTACTTC
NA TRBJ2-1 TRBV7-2 CASSFLRSGEQFF TGTGCCAGCAGCTTTCTCCGGTCCGGTGAGCAGTTCTTC
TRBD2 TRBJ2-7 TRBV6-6 CASRAGVTEQYF TGTGCCAGCAGGGCGGGAGTAACCGAGCAGTACTTC
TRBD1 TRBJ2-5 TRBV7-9 CASSLGDRGRRETQYF TGTGCCAGCAGCTTAGGGGACAGGGGGCGCCGAGAGACCCAGTACTTC
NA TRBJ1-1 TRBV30 CAWLQDGRAEAFF TGTGCCTGGTTACAGGACGGTAGGGCTGAAGCTTTCTTT
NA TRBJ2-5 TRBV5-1 CASSLDRARETQYF TGCGCCAGCAGCTTGGACAGGGCGCGAGAGACCCAGTACTTC
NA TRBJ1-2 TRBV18 CASSPGVANYGYTF TGTGCCAGCTCACCGGGAGTAGCTAACTATGGCTACACCTTC
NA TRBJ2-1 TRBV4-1 CASSQVGTGFNEQFF TGCGCCAGCAGCCAAGTGGGGACTGGATTCAATGAGCAGTTCTTC
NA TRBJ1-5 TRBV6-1 CASVHNRDGQPQHF TGTGCCAGCGTACATAACAGGGACGGTCAGCCCCAGCATTTT
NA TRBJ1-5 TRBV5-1 CASSPIDLTQPQHF TGCGCCAGCAGTCCGATCGATTTGACTCAGCCCCAGCATTTT
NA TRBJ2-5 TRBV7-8 CASSQRTGETQYF TGTGCCAGCAGCCAGCGGACTGGAGAGACCCAGTACTTC
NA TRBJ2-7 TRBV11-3 CASSLSSPLAFDNEQYF TGTGCCAGCAGCTTAAGTTCCCCACTGGCCTTTGACAACGAGCAGTACTTC
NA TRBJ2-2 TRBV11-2 CASSPRSGELFF TGTGCCAGCAGCCCACGTTCCGGGGAGCTGTTTTTT
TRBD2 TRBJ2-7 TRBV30 CAWRNGLADTYEQYF TGTGCCTGGAGGAACGGACTAGCGGATACTTACGAGCAGTACTTC
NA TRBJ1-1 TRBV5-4 CASSPGTQTNTEAFF TGTGCCAGCAGTCCCGGGACACAAACGAACACTGAAGCTTTCTTT
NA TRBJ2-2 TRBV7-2 CASSLDRASTGELFF TGTGCCAGCAGCTTAGACAGGGCCTCCACCGGGGAGCTGTTTTTT
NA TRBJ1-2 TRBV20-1 CSARTGNGYTF TGCAGTGCCAGAACCGGGAATGGCTACACCTTC
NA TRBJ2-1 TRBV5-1 CASSLDRAQFF TGCGCCAGCAGCTTGGACAGGGCCCAGTTCTTC
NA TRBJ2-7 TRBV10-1 CASSESPSSREQYF TGCGCCAGCAGTGAGTCTCCCTCTTCCCGCGAGCAGTACTTC
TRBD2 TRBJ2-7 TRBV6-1 CASSENIAGENEQYF TGTGCCAGCAGTGAGAACATAGCGGGAGAGAACGAGCAGTACTTC
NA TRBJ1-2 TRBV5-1 CASSPGGGFYGYTF TGCGCCAGCAGCCCTGGGGGAGGGTTCTATGGCTACACCTTC
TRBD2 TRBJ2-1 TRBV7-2 CASSLIAGGTYNEQFF TGTGCCAGCAGCTTAATAGCGGGAGGTACCTACAATGAGCAGTTCTTC
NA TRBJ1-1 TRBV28 CTSSLYTAEAFF TGTACCAGCAGTTTATATACAGCTGAAGCTTTCTTT
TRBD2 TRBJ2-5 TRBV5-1 CASSIGLAGIQETQYF TGCGCCAGCAGCATCGGACTAGCGGGGATCCAAGAGACCCAGTACTTC
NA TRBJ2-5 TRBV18 CASSQQETQYF TGTGCCAGCTCACAACAAGAGACCCAGTACTTC
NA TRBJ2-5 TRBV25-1 CASSPAGDQETQYF TGTGCCAGCAGCCCGGCTGGTGACCAAGAGACCCAGTACTTC
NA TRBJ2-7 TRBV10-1 CATHTTRRESHEQYF TGCGCCACCCACACCACTCGCAGGGAGTCCCACGAGCAGTACTTC
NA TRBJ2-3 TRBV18 CASSPRLGSSTDTQYF TGTGCCAGCTCCCCAAGACTGGGGTCTAGCACAGATACGCAGTATTTT
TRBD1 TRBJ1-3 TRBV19 CATGQSISGNTIYF TGTGCCACGGGACAGTCCATCTCTGGAAACACCATATATTTT
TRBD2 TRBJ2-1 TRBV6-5 CASRTSGGYNEQFF TGTGCCAGCAGGACTAGCGGGGGATACAATGAGCAGTTCTTC
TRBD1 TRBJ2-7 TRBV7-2 CASSRRTGIGEQYF TGTGCCAGCAGCCGTAGGACAGGGATCGGCGAGCAGTACTTC